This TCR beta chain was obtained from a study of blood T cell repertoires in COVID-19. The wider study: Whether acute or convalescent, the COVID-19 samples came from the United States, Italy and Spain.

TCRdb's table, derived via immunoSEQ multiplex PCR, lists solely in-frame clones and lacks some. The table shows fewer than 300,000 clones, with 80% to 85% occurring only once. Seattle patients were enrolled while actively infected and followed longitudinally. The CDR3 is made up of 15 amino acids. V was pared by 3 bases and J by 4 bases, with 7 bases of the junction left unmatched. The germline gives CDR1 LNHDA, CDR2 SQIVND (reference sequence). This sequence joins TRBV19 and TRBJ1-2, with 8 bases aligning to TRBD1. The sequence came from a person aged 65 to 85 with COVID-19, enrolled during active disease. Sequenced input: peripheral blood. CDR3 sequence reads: CASSMADRASYGYTF. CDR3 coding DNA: TGTGCCAGTAGTATGGCGGACAGGGCAAGCTATGGCTACACCTTC.